This TCR beta chain was obtained from a study of control samples from healthy donors and cancer patients. Trimming stripped 3 bases from V and 9 bases from J, with 15 bases between. Germline CDR1 LNHDA, CDR2 SQIVND (reference sequence). The CDR3 consists of 15 residues. Sequencing used immunoSEQ multiplex PCR; TCRdb keeps in-frame clones, though not all of them. The sample yields 150,000 to 200,000 clones, about 90% seen once. V is TRBV19 and J is TRBJ1-6; a possible D gene is TRBD1 (5 bases). The sequenced material came from blood. The receptor comes from a woman between 45 and 60 years old in good health. The DNA for the CDR3 is TGTGCCAGTAGTATCAGCGGGACGATAGGTTCACCCCTCCACTTT. This encodes CASSISGTIGSPLHF.